This is a list of T cell receptor beta chains from one sample in a study of cytomegalovirus exposure and HLA in healthy donors. Produced via immunoSEQ multiplex PCR; TCRdb's table is partial and in-frame only. The table records roughly 150,000 clones, around 90% of them present only once. The specimen sequenced was PBMCs. The source is a man aged 18 to 35 in good health and CMV-seropositive. CDR3s include the opening cysteine and the closing phenylalanine or tryptophan. The order of the fields is CDR3 DNA, CDR3 protein, clone size, D gene, J gene, V gene. The D gene is left open where the match is weak. Clone size, where shown, is once, few, many, or a class for clones that have expanded.

TGTGCCAGCAGCCAAGATCTTACAGGGAGAAACACCGGGGAGCTGTTTTTT CASSQDLTGRNTGELFF NA NA TRBJ2-2 TRBV14
TGTGCCAGCAGTATAGAGCGGAACTCCTACGAGCAGTACTTC CASSIERNSYEQYF few NA TRBJ2-7 TRBV27
TGTGCCAGCAGCCGGGTGGAGCGGGAGTTGGGTGAGCAGTTCTTC CASSRVERELGEQFF few TRBD2 TRBJ2-1 TRBV4-2
TGTGCCAGCAGCTTAAGCCGGGACAGGGGGTACAATGAGCAGTTCTTC CASSLSRDRGYNEQFF NA TRBD1 TRBJ2-1 TRBV6-6
TGTGCCAGCAACCACTCCCCCGGGACAGGGGGATCACCCCTCCACTTT CASNHSPGTGGSPLHF few TRBD1 TRBJ1-6 TRBV14
TGCGCCAGCAGCTTGGCCAAGGACAGGGGAGAAAAGACCCAGTACTTC CASSLAKDRGEKTQYF NA TRBD1 TRBJ2-5 TRBV5-1
TGTGCCAGCAGCTTAGGTTCAGGGGGAAATTCACCCCTCCACTTT CASSLGSGGNSPLHF NA TRBD1 TRBJ1-6 TRBV7-6
TGTGCCACCAGCACACTGGACTTTGTCGGAGATACGCAGTATTTT CATSTLDFVGDTQYF NA NA TRBJ2-3 TRBV15
TGTGCCAGCAGACGGGACAGGGACACCGGGGAGCTGTTTTTT CASRRDRDTGELFF NA TRBD1 TRBJ2-2 TRBV5-8
TGTGCCGGGCGGGGACAGGGGGTTGTCGAGCAGTACTTC CAGRGQGVVEQYF NA TRBD1 TRBJ2-7 TRBV11-2
TGTGCCAGCAGACAAGGGGGTAAATACGAGCAGTACTTC CASRQGGKYEQYF NA NA TRBJ2-7 TRBV6-5
TGTGCCAGCAGCAAATCGGTCCGGACTAGCGGACCCTACGAGCAGTACTTC CASSKSVRTSGPYEQYF NA NA TRBJ2-7 TRBV21-1
TGTGCCAGCAGCGTGACCGGGACTAGGGCCAGTGAGCAGTTCTTC CASSVTGTRASEQFF NA TRBD2 TRBJ2-1 TRBV9
TGTGCCAGCAGCGCGGGGAGGACTAGCGACACAGATACGCAGTATTTT CASSAGRTSDTDTQYF NA TRBD2 TRBJ2-3 TRBV5-8
TGTGCCAGCAGTTCAGCGGGAGGGCCCGACGAGCAGTACTTC CASSSAGGPDEQYF NA TRBD2 TRBJ2-7 TRBV6-1
TGTGCCAGCAGTTACTCAGGCAGGAACTCCTACGAGCAGTACTTC CASSYSGRNSYEQYF NA NA TRBJ2-7 TRBV6-6
TGTGCCAGCTCACAACAGGGGTTTGATGGCTACACCTTC CASSQQGFDGYTF NA TRBD1 TRBJ1-2 TRBV18
TGTGCCAGCAGCTTAGCGGGCAACACGTCTGGAAACACCATATATTTT CASSLAGNTSGNTIYF NA NA TRBJ1-3 TRBV11-1
TGTGCCAGCAGCCCCGGGTACGCCTACGAGCAGTACTTC CASSPGYAYEQYF NA NA TRBJ2-7 TRBV5-5
TGTGCCAGCAGCGTAGGACCATTAGGGCAGGGGGAAGCTTTCTTT CASSVGPLGQGEAFF NA NA TRBJ1-1 TRBV9
TGTGCCAGCAGCGTAACTGCGGGAGTTGGAGAGCAGTACTTC CASSVTAGVGEQYF NA TRBD2 TRBJ2-7 TRBV9
TGTGCCAGCAGGCCCGAGGCGGGATGGAGCGAGCAGTACTTC CASRPEAGWSEQYF NA NA TRBJ2-7 TRBV27
TGTGCCAGCACCCCATGGAACAGGGCGGGTTACGAGCAGTACTTC CASTPWNRAGYEQYF few NA TRBJ2-7 TRBV6-5
TGTGCCAGCAGTGAGGACAGATTTAGCACAGATACGCAGTATTTT CASSEDRFSTDTQYF NA NA TRBJ2-3 TRBV6-1
TGTGCCAGCAGCTTACGGGGGACAGCACCAACTAATGAAAAACTGTTTTTT CASSLRGTAPTNEKLFF NA TRBD1 TRBJ1-4 TRBV7-8
TGTGCCAGCAGTGCCCTTGAGGCGGCGGGAGTCTACGAGCAGTACTTC CASSALEAAGVYEQYF NA TRBD2 TRBJ2-7 TRBV27
TGTGCCAGCAGCCTGGGACAGCTAAGGTACAATGAGCAGTTCTTC CASSLGQLRYNEQFF NA TRBD1 TRBJ2-1 TRBV11-2
TGTGCTAGCAGCTTTGAGGGAGGTACACAAGAGACCCAGTACTTC CASSFEGGTQETQYF NA NA TRBJ2-5 TRBV7-7
TGTGCCAGCAGGGGACCGAGCTATGGCTACACCTTC CASRGPSYGYTF once NA TRBJ1-2 TRBV19
TGTGCCAGCAGCCAAGATTTTGATAGCTCTGGAAACACCATATATTTT CASSQDFDSSGNTIYF NA NA TRBJ1-3 TRBV4-2
TGCAGCGTTGAATCTGGCACTATCGAGACCCAGTACTTC CSVESGTIETQYF NA NA TRBJ2-5 TRBV29-1
TGTGCCAGCAGACAGGGGACAGGGGTCGGCTACACCTTC CASRQGTGVGYTF NA TRBD1 TRBJ1-2 TRBV28
TGTGCCAGCAGCTTAGGTATCAGGGCCGAGCAGTACTTC CASSLGIRAEQYF few NA TRBJ2-7 TRBV7-9
TGCGCCAGCAGCTTGGACTGGGCTCGTGACTATGGCTACACCTTC CASSLDWARDYGYTF NA NA TRBJ1-2 TRBV5-1
TGTGCCAGCAGCTGGGAGGGCGCCTTGGGATCACCCCTCCACTTT CASSWEGALGSPLHF once NA TRBJ1-6 TRBV6-1
TGTGCCAGTAGTACCTTTCATGAAAAACTGTTTTTT CASSTFHEKLFF NA NA TRBJ1-4 TRBV19
TGTGCCAGCAGTGAAGGGACAGAGGGAAAACCCCTCCACTTT CASSEGTEGKPLHF few NA TRBJ1-6 TRBV6-1
TGTGCCAGCAGCTTAGGTGAACGACAGGTGTCTGGCTACACCTTC CASSLGERQVSGYTF NA NA TRBJ1-2 TRBV7-8
TGTGCCAGCAGCGTAACAGGGGGACTAGCGGGAGTGGCTAGCACAGATACGCAGTATTTT CASSVTGGLAGVASTDTQYF NA TRBD2 TRBJ2-3 TRBV9
TGTGCCAGCAGCTTGAGGGCGGGTACCTACGAGCAGTACTTC CASSLRAGTYEQYF NA NA TRBJ2-7 TRBV5-4
TGCGCCAGCAGCCTGAGGGACACCTCCTACAATGAGCAGTTCTTC CASSLRDTSYNEQFF once NA TRBJ2-1 TRBV5-1
TGTGCCAGCTCACCACCAAGAGCTAGCACAGATACGCAGTATTTT CASSPPRASTDTQYF NA NA TRBJ2-3 TRBV18
TGCAGCGATCAAACTAATTCCAATGAGCAGTTCTTC CSDQTNSNEQFF NA NA TRBJ2-1 TRBV29-1
TGCGCCAGCAGTGAGCGAGGGGGTGGTGAGCAGTACTTC CASSERGGGEQYF once NA TRBJ2-7 TRBV10-1
TGTGCCAGTAGTATAGTTGGCGGGAGTTCTTCAGATACGCAGTATTTT CASSIVGGSSSDTQYF NA TRBD2 TRBJ2-3 TRBV19
TGTGCCAGCAGCTTATATCAAGGAGGTCGAAGGCAGTTCTTC CASSLYQGGRRQFF once NA TRBJ2-1 TRBV7-9
TGTGCCAGCAGCCCTAGCGGGGACTCCTACGAGCAGTACTTC CASSPSGDSYEQYF few TRBD2 TRBJ2-7 TRBV9
TGTGCCAGCAGCGTCCCGGGACTAGCGGGGGGGCGCGGCACAGATACGCAGTATTTT CASSVPGLAGGRGTDTQYF NA TRBD2 TRBJ2-3 TRBV9
TGTGCCAGCAGCTTGGACACAGTATCCTATGGCTACACCTTC CASSLDTVSYGYTF NA NA TRBJ1-2 TRBV5-4
TGTGCCAGCAGTCAACAGGGGACCAACACCATATATTTT CASSQQGTNTIYF NA TRBD1 TRBJ1-3 TRBV27
TGCAGCGTTGGTACAGGGTCCGGGGAGCTGTTTTTT CSVGTGSGELFF NA NA TRBJ2-2 TRBV29-1
TGTGCCAGCAGTTCGTGGAGCAGGGGGCTGAACTATGGCTACACCTTC CASSSWSRGLNYGYTF NA TRBD1 TRBJ1-2 TRBV6-5
TGTGCCAGCAAAGAAACAGTGGCCGGAAACACCATATATTTT CASKETVAGNTIYF NA NA TRBJ1-3 TRBV2
TGTGCCAGCAGCGCCCGGACTCCTTATCTCGAGCAGTACTTC CASSARTPYLEQYF once NA TRBJ2-7 TRBV7-6
TGCGCCTGCTCGACAGGAACCGCTGGAAACACCATATATTTT CACSTGTAGNTIYF NA NA TRBJ1-3 TRBV5-1
TGTGCCAGCAGCCAAGCCCGGTTCCCGAAACTGTTTTTT CASSQARFPKLFF NA NA TRBJ1-4 TRBV14
TGTGCCAGCAGCTTAGGGGGCGGGAGGGGCCGCTACGAGCAGTACTTC CASSLGGGRGRYEQYF NA TRBD2 TRBJ2-7 TRBV7-8
TGCGCCAGCAGCTCCCAGACTAGCTCCAGGGAGCTGTTTTTT CASSSQTSSRELFF NA TRBD2 TRBJ2-2 TRBV5-1